This is a list of T cell receptor beta chains from one sample in a study of beta chain features in type 1 diabetes. The table came from immunoSEQ multiplex PCR; TCRdb's copy has only in-frame clones and leaves some out. The sample includes 200,000 to 250,000 clones, more than 9% of them seen just once. The sequenced material came from naive CD4+ T cells from blood. The receptors shown here come from a woman younger than 30 in good health. The CDR3 runs from the conserved cysteine through the conserved F or W. The D gene is left open where the match is weak. The listing skips clone size in some rows; elsewhere it reads once, few, many or a size class.

TRBJ2-1	few	TRBV7-9	TRBD2	CASDSGQSSYNEQFF	TGTGCCAGCGATAGCGGGCAGAGCTCCTACAATGAGCAGTTCTTC
TRBJ2-7	-	TRBV25-1	TRBD1	CASSAPGTGESYEQYF	TGTGCCAGCAGTGCCCCGGGGACAGGGGAGAGTTACGAGCAGTACTTC
TRBJ1-1	-	TRBV2	-	CASSEYGSLLSEAFF	TGTGCCAGCAGTGAATATGGCAGTCTCTTATCAGAAGCTTTCTTT
TRBJ2-5	many	TRBV19	TRBD1	CASSKGAWETQYF	TGTGCCAGTAGCAAGGGGGCCTGGGAGACCCAGTACTTC
TRBJ2-1	many	TRBV30	TRBD2	CAWSVGTSGNNEQFF	TGTGCCTGGAGTGTAGGGACTAGCGGGAACAATGAGCAGTTCTTC
TRBJ1-1	-	TRBV7-9	-	CASSLAGRTENTEAFF	TGTGCCAGCAGCTTAGCGGGCCGAACAGAGAACACTGAAGCTTTCTTT
TRBJ1-2	-	TRBV18	-	CASSPRSLAGPYGYTF	TGTGCCAGCTCACCACGAAGCCTAGCTGGCCCCTATGGCTACACCTTC
TRBJ1-5	few	TRBV6-6	-	CASGGTDQPQHF	TGTGCCAGTGGAGGAACGGATCAGCCCCAGCATTTT
TRBJ2-7	-	TRBV6-6	TRBD2	CASRDLAGAFTYEQYF	TGTGCCAGCAGGGATTTAGCGGGGGCCTTTACCTACGAGCAGTACTTC
TRBJ2-7	-	TRBV10-2	TRBD2	CASRELAGDHEQYF	TGCGCCAGCAGAGAGTTAGCGGGAGACCACGAGCAGTACTTC
TRBJ2-3	many	TRBV28	-	CASNPEGQGTDTQYF	TGTGCCAGCAACCCGGAGGGCCAGGGCACAGATACGCAGTATTTT
TRBJ2-7	-	TRBV6-5	-	CASSNPTSYEQYF	TGTGCCAGCAGTAACCCTACTAGCTACGAGCAGTACTTC
TRBJ2-1	-	TRBV7-3	TRBD1	CASSSGQAPNEQFF	TGTGCCAGCAGTTCGGGACAGGCACCGAATGAGCAGTTCTTC
TRBJ2-1	few	TRBV2	TRBD1	CASSEEQGVYNEQFF	TGTGCCAGCAGTGAGGAACAGGGGGTATACAATGAGCAGTTCTTC
TRBJ2-3	-	TRBV6-1	TRBD1	CASSPRTGRDTQYF	TGTGCCAGCAGCCCCCGGACAGGGAGAGATACGCAGTATTTT
TRBJ2-2	-	TRBV7-2	TRBD1	CASSIGGQGELFF	TGTGCCAGCAGCATAGGGGGACAGGGGGAGCTGTTTTTT
TRBJ2-7	few	TRBV28	TRBD1	CASSSPGQVYEQYF	TGTGCCAGCAGTTCACCGGGACAGGTGTACGAGCAGTACTTC
TRBJ1-5	-	TRBV29-1	-	CSVGHDSTNPNQPQHF	TGCAGCGTTGGGCATGACTCCACGAACCCCAATCAGCCCCAGCATTTT
TRBJ2-7	-	TRBV18	-	CASSPLDTAYEQYF	TGTGCCAGCTCACCACTGGACACTGCCTACGAGCAGTACTTC
TRBJ1-2	-	TRBV11-2	-	CASSLSISEGRNYGYTF	TGTGCCAGCAGCTTATCGATCTCGGAGGGACGTAACTATGGCTACACCTTC
TRBJ2-1	few	TRBV19	-	CASSSRRGSLSNNEQFF	TGTGCCAGTAGTTCCCGAAGGGGGTCCCTAAGCAACAATGAGCAGTTCTTC
TRBJ2-1	few	TRBV7-9	TRBD1	CASNTGGREFF	TGTGCCAGCAACACAGGGGGCAGGGAGTTCTTC
TRBJ1-1	few	TRBV4-1	-	CASSQASVNTEAFF	TGCGCCAGCAGCCAAGCTAGCGTGAACACTGAAGCTTTCTTT
TRBJ2-3	-	TRBV19	-	CASSIPGYADTQYF	TGTGCCAGTAGTATCCCAGGTTACGCAGATACGCAGTATTTT
TRBJ2-3	few	TRBV11-2	-	CASSQRASTDTQYF	TGTGCCAGCAGCCAGAGGGCGAGCACAGATACGCAGTATTTT
TRBJ2-1	-	TRBV5-1	-	CASSLNRDSRLHEQFF	TGCGCCAGCAGCCTCAACCGGGACTCCAGACTCCATGAGCAGTTCTTC
TRBJ1-3	few	TRBV30	-	CAWSVSVVARFRANTIYF	TGTGCCTGGAGTGTATCGGTCGTTGCACGGTTCAGGGCCAACACCATATATTTT
TRBJ1-2	-	TRBV15	-	CATSTRDVYGYTF	TGTGCCACCAGCACCCGGGATGTTTATGGCTACACCTTC
TRBJ1-1	-	TRBV27	TRBD1	CASSATGVLNTEAFF	TGTGCCAGCAGTGCGACAGGGGTACTGAACACTGAAGCTTTCTTT
TRBJ1-2	-	TRBV6-5	-	CASSVMDNNYGYTF	TGTGCCAGCAGTGTTATGGACAATAACTATGGCTACACCTTC
TRBJ2-7	few	TRBV9	TRBD2	CASSSEAGPYEQYF	TGTGCCAGCAGCTCAGAAGCGGGGCCCTACGAGCAGTACTTC
TRBJ2-7	-	TRBV30	TRBD2	CAWMAGGPAEEQYF	TGTGCCTGGATGGCGGGAGGGCCCGCTGAAGAGCAGTACTTC
TRBJ1-2	-	TRBV18	TRBD1	CASSPDGTEGYGYTF	TGTGCCAGCTCACCGGATGGGACAGAGGGGTATGGCTACACCTTC
TRBJ1-3	-	TRBV5-1	-	CASSLAGGSGNTIYF	TGCGCCAGCAGCTTGGCCGGGGGATCTGGAAACACCATATATTTT
TRBJ2-7	few	TRBV6-1	-	CASSPHHEQYF	TGTGCCAGCAGCCCACACCACGAGCAGTACTTC
TRBJ2-3	-	TRBV7-3	-	CASSSREWDTQYF	TGTGCCAGCAGCTCCCGGGAGTGGGATACGCAGTATTTT
TRBJ1-2	few	TRBV5-1	TRBD1	CASSSRTGGRDGYTF	TGCGCCAGCAGCAGTCGGACAGGGGGACGGGATGGCTACACCTTC
TRBJ2-2	few	TRBV5-6	-	CASSVGVVLNTGELFF	TGTGCCAGCAGCGTAGGGGTTGTTTTGAACACCGGGGAGCTGTTTTTT
TRBJ2-2	-	TRBV27	TRBD2	CASNPLAGGPTGELFF	TGTGCCAGCAACCCTCTAGCGGGGGGGCCTACCGGGGAGCTGTTTTTT
TRBJ1-2	few	TRBV6-6	-	CASSPGIRSYTF	TGTGCCAGCAGTCCCGGGATCAGGAGCTACACCTTC
TRBJ1-4	-	TRBV30	-	CAWSVQGREKLFF	TGTGCCTGGAGTGTACAGGGAAGGGAAAAACTGTTTTTT